The T cell receptor (beta chain) under discussion was sequenced for a study of siplizumab effects on memory and regulatory T cells. This clone was recorded a few times. Its antigen is not identified. Assays captured 95,000 to 100,000 TCR templates per sample. Sequencing was performed with immunoSEQ multiplex PCR; in TCRdb, only in-frame clones are kept and a portion is missing. The data contain over 70,000 clones, over 80% of them singletons. The study, taken as a whole, reports: There was no confirmation of the suppressive function of proliferating Tregs from siplizumab cultures. Many proliferating CD4+ or CD8+ clones remained unclassified. Roughly 75-96% of them could not be assigned either a naive or a memory phenotype.

The V end lost 4 bases, the J end lost 0 bases, and 7 bases lay between the germline ends. This CDR3 region has 14 residues. Germline V gene data show CDR1 as KGHSH and CDR2 as LQKENI. The chain is built from TRBV18 and TRBJ1-5; D unclear. This TCR was recovered from a human donor in good health. The sequenced sample was CD4+ T cells sorted from blood. The CDR3 DNA reads TGTGCCAGCTCACGAGTGGTTAGCAATCAGCCCCAGCATTTT. Amino acid sequence: CASSRVVSNQPQHF.